This T cell receptor beta chain originates from a study of blood T cell repertoires in COVID-19. Authors' data handling: Amplification from reference gene primers served as the basis for estimated nucleated cell counts. The assay was immunoSEQ multiplex PCR, and TCRdb's table has in-frame clones only and misses some. The V and J calls and clone size were taken over from that table, and D and trimming were inferred from the DNA. This sample has some 490,000 clones, with 80% to 90% found just once. The participants were between roughly 18 and 100 years old and came from fewer than 25 US areas. Grouping used clinical history reported by participants in a survey and questionnaire. This TCR derives from a woman aged 55-70 years who had recovered from COVID-19. Specimen: PBMCs or T cells enriched from blood (not recorded which).

The DNA of the CDR3 is TGTGCCAGCAGTGAAGCTCTGAGCGGGGATTTGAATGAGCAGTTCTTC. It is translated as CASSEALSGDLNEQFF. The chain combines TRBV2 with TRBJ2-1; 7 bases fit TRBD2. The germline V gene encodes CDR1 SNHLY and CDR2 FYNNEI. V lost 0 bases to trimming and J lost 7 bases; unmatched junction nucleotides: 9. This CDR3 region has 16 residues. Looking up the rest from reference TRBV2 and TRBJ2-1 gives the full variable domain: EPEVTQTPSHQVTQMGQEVILRCVPISNHLYFYWYRQILGQKVEFLVSFYNNEISEKSEIFDDQFSVERPDGSNFTLKIRSTKLEDSAMYFCASSEALSGDLNEQFFGPGTRLTVL.